The T cell receptor beta chain described here comes from a study of cytomegalovirus exposure and HLA in healthy donors. Study information: Per a later analysis, the approximately 690 first-cohort and some 110 validation repertoires shared one platform.

Method: immunoSEQ multiplex PCR; TCRdb's copy keeps in-frame clones and lacks some. The sample consists of roughly 200,000 clones, about 81% of them appearing once. V gave up 4 bases and J gave up 6 bases, with 19 bases separating them. CDR3 length: 15 amino acids. In germline, CDR1 is SGHNT, CDR2 YYREEE (reference sequence). This chain uses TRBV5-4 with TRBJ1-2; maybe TRBD1 (5 bases). The clonotype was recovered from a woman aged 25-40 years in good health and CMV-seronegative. Sequencing input: PBMCs. The CDR3 is CASSARQQGTHGYTF. In DNA, the CDR3 is TGTGCCAGCAGCGCGAGACAGCAGGGAACTCATGGCTACACCTTC.